Presented here are 3 T cell receptor beta chains from one specimen sequenced in a study of OX40 agonist ivuxolimab in advanced cancers. Assay used: immunoSEQ multiplex PCR; TCRdb lists only in-frame clones, some missing. The sample has tens of thousands of clones; about 90% are singletons. This specimen consisted of CD4+ or CD8+ T cells sorted from blood, obtained in a trial of the OX40 agonist ivuxolimab. All receptors come from an adult with an advanced solid tumor such as melanoma, head and neck, liver or kidney cancer.

The rearrangement joins TRBV5-4 to TRBJ2-7; no clear D. The CDR3 runs 11 residues. V dropped 0 bases and J dropped 4 bases, with 2 bases sitting between them. Per germline, CDR1 SGHNT and CDR2 YYREEE (reference sequence). Here the CDR3 DNA reads TGTGCCAGCAGCTTGGAATACGAGCAGTACTTC. Encoded protein: CASSLEYEQYF.

Remarks on this clone: One end of the junction fails to match germline, which may point to a read error. The J gene is TRBJ2-7, the V gene TRBV5-6, with D perhaps given as TRBD1 or TRBD2 (5 bases each). This CDR3 has 15 amino acids. CDR1 and CDR2 from the germline V gene are SGHDT and YYEEEE. The CDR3 region has the DNA TGTGCCAGCAGCAGCTATGGGACCAGCGATCGAAGAGGATGGTTC. It yields the protein CASSSYGTSDRRGWF.

This clone was found once. This chain connects TRBV7-2 to TRBJ2-3; a weak D match, TRBD2 (5 bases). Germline lookup yields CDR1 SGHTA and CDR2 FQGNSA. The CDR3 sequence is 14 residues long. V shed 5 bases and J shed 2 bases, with 11 bases lying between them. The CDR3 DNA is TGTGCCAGCAGCCCAGGACTGACCACAGATACGCAGTATTTT. Translation: CASSPGLTTDTQYF. The full variable domain, rest sourced from reference TRBV7-2 and TRBJ2-3, is GAGVSQSPSNKVTEKGKDVELRCDPISGHTALYWYRQSLGQGLEFLIYFQGNSAPDKSGLPSDRFSAERTGGSVSTLTIQRTQQEDSAVYLCASSPGLTTDTQYFGPGTRLTVL.